This record looks at one T cell receptor (beta chain) sequence and its context. What it binds is not known. This entry belongs to a study of siplizumab effects on memory and regulatory T cells. Findings and limits, study-wide: Naive T cells looked more diverse than memory cells, and they looked like major contributors to the alloresponse. There were only a minor fraction of alloreactive clones that mapped to unstimulated subsets.

Roughly 1.1 x 10^5 TCR templates were measured in each sample. Profiled with immunoSEQ multiplex PCR; TCRdb holds only in-frame clones, not every one. Counted here are 95,000 to 100,000 clones, about nine tenths occurring once; the ten biggest clones make up around 12%. Germline-derived CDR1 and CDR2 are SGHDT and YYEEEE. V was clipped by 3 bases and J by 8 bases, with 15 bases between them. This CDR3 is built from 14 residues. This sequence joins TRBV5-6 and TRBJ2-1; D is unresolved. The sequence came from a human donor in good health. Sequencing was done on a sample of non-Treg CD4+ T cells sorted from blood. In DNA, the CDR3 is TGTGCCAGCAGCTCGTCCAATTTAGCCCATGAGCAGTTCTTC. Its protein is CASSSSNLAHEQFF.